Detailed here is one T cell receptor (beta chain). Its antigen is unidentified. The study sampled blood at baseline, cycle 4 day 1, and cycle 7 day 1. This table comes from immunoSEQ multiplex PCR, and its TCRdb copy is limited to in-frame clones, with some not included. The top ten clones hold approximately 12% of a sample with about 60,000 clones, roughly 86% of them seen once. These data are taken from a study of OX40 agonist ivuxolimab in advanced cancers. The overall study: Partial response was recorded in three patients: one hepatocellular carcinoma and two cutaneous melanoma cases.

Whole-study results and caveats: In the 0.1 to 3.0 mg/kg range, CD4+ and CD8+ blood T cells had expanded clonally by week 6.

J was trimmed by 4 bases and V by 1 base; bases with no gene match: 11. The CDR3 runs to 17 residues. The germline gives CDR1 SGHDT, CDR2 YYEEEE. The sample in question was CD4+ or CD8+ T cells sorted from blood, obtained in a trial of the OX40 agonist ivuxolimab. This TCR came from an adult with an advanced solid tumor such as melanoma, head and neck, liver or kidney cancer. This rearrangement joins TRBV5-6 to TRBJ2-3, with TRBD2 identical over 8 bases. CDR3 protein: CASSLFFGGGSSDTQYF. The CDR3 coding sequence is TGTGCCAGCAGCTTGTTTTTCGGCGGGGGGTCATCAGATACGCAGTATTTT. Full variable domain (missing parts from reference TRBV5-6 and TRBJ2-3): DAGVTQSPTHLIKTRGQQVTLRCSPKSGHDTVSWYQQALGQGPQFIFQYYEEEERQRGNFPDRFSGHQFPNYSSELNVNALLLGDSALYLCASSLFFGGGSSDTQYFGPGTRLTVL.